Included here is one T cell receptor (beta chain) sequence, with context. The sample originates from a study of OX40 agonist ivuxolimab in advanced cancers. CDR1 and CDR2 (germline): SGHRS, YFSETQ. The V end lost 0 bases, the J end lost 3 bases, and 9 bases lay between the germline ends. CDR3 length: 14 residues. At cycle 4 day 1, cycle 7 day 1, and baseline, blood was sampled. The data were produced by immunoSEQ multiplex PCR, yet TCRdb's version contains in-frame clones alone and is incomplete. The sample yields roughly 76,000 clones, 85% to 90% seen once. The receptor's source is an adult with an advanced solid tumor such as melanoma, head and neck, liver or kidney cancer. Source: CD4+ or CD8+ T cells sorted from blood, taken in a trial of the OX40 agonist ivuxolimab. This rearrangement joins TRBV5-1 to TRBJ1-2; D perhaps matches TRBD1 (5 bases). The CDR3 DNA reads TGCGCCAGCAGCTTGGTGGTGGGGGACTATGGCTACACCTTC. It yields the protein CASSLVVGDYGYTF.